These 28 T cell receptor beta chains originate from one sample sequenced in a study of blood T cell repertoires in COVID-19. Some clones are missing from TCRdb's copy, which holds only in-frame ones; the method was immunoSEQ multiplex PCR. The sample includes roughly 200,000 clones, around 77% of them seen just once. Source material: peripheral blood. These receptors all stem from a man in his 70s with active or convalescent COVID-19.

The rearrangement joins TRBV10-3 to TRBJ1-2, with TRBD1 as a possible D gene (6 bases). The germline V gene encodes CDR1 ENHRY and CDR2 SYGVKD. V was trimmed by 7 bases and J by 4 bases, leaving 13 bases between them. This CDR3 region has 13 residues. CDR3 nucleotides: TGTGCCATCACCCGGGACACCTTCTATGGCTACACCTTC. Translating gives CAITRDTFYGYTF.

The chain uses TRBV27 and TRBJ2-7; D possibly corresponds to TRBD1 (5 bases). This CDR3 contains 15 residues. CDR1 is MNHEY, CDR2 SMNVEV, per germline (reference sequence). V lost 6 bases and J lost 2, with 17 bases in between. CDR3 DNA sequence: TGTGCCAGCAGCCTTACGACAGCCCGAGCCTACGAGCAGTACTTC. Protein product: CASSLTTARAYEQYF.

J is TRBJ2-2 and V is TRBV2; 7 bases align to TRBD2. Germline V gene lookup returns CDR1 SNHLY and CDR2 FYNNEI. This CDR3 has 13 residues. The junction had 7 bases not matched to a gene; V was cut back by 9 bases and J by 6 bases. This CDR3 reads CARGRAGAGELFF. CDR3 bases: TGTGCCAGGGGGAGGGCGGGAGCCGGGGAGCTGTTTTTT. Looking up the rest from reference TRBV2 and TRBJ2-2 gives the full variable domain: EPEVTQTPSHQVTQMGQEVILRCVPISNHLYFYWYRQILGQKVEFLVSFYNNEISEKSEIFDDQFSVERPDGSNFTLKIRSTKLEDSAMYFCARGRAGAGELFFGEGSRLTVL.

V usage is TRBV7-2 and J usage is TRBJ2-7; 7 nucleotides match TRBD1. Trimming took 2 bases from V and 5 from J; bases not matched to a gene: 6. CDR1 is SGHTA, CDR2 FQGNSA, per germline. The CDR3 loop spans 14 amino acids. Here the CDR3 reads CASSLLTGFHEQYF. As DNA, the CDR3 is TGTGCCAGCAGCTTATTGACAGGGTTCCACGAGCAGTACTTC.

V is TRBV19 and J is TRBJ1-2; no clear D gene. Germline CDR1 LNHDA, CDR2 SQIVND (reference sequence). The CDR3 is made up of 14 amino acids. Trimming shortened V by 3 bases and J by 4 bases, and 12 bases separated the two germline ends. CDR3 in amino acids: CASSIAQIPYGYTF. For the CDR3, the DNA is TGTGCCAGTAGTATTGCCCAGATCCCCTATGGCTACACCTTC.

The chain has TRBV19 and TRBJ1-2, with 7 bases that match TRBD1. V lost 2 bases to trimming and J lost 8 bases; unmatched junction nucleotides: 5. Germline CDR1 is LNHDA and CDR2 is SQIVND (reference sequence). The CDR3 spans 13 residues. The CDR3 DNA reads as TGTGCCAGTAGTATAAGGCAGGGGGTCGGCTACACCTTC. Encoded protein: CASSIRQGVGYTF.

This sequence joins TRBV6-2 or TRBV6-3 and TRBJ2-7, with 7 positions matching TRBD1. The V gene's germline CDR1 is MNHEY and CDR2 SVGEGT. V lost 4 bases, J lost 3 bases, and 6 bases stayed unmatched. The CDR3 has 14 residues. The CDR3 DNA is TGTGCCAGCAGTTTCCCGGGACAGCTCTACGAGCAGTACTTC. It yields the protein CASSFPGQLYEQYF.

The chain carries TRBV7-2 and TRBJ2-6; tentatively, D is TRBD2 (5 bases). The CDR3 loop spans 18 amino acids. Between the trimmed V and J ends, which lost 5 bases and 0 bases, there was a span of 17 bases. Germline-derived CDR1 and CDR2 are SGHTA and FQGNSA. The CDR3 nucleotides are TGTGCCAGCAGCCCTTACGCCTCGGGGTACTCTGGGGCCAACGTCCTGACTTTC. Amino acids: CASSPYASGYSGANVLTF.

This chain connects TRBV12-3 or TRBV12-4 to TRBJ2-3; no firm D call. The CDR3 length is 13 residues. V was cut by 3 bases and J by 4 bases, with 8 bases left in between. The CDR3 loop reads CASSLLEPDTQYF. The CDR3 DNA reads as TGTGCCAGCAGTTTGCTAGAGCCAGATACGCAGTATTTT.

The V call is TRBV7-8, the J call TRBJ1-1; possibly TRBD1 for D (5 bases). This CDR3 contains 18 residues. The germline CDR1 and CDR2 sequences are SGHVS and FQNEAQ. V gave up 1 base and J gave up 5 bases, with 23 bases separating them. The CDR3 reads CASSLVGGRQLPGTEAFF. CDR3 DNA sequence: TGTGCCAGCAGCTTAGTGGGGGGACGACAGCTACCTGGGACTGAAGCTTTCTTT.

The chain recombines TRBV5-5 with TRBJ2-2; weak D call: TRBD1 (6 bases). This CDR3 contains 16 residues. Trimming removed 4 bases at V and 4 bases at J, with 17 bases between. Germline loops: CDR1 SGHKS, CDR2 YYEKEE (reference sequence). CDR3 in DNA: TGTGCCAGCAGCCGAACCGTACAGGGTCGCACCGGGGAGCTGTTTTTT. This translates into CASSRTVQGRTGELFF.

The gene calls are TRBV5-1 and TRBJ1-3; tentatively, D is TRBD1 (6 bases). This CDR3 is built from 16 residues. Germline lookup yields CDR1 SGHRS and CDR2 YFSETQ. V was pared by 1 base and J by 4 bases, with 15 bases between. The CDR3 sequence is CASSLNTVTGGNTIYF. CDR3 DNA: TGCGCCAGCAGCTTGAACACAGTGACAGGAGGAAACACCATATATTTT. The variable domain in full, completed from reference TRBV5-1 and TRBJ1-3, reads KAGVTQTPRYLIKTRGQQVTLSCSPISGHRSVSWYQQTPGQGLQFLFEYFSETQRNKGNFPGRFSGRQFSNSRSEMNVSTLELGDSALYLCASSLNTVTGGNTIYFGEGSWLTVV.

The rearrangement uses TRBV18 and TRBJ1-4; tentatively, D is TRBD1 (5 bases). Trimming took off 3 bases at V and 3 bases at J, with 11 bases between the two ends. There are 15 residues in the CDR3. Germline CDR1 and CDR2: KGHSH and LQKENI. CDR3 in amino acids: CASSPATDPNEKLFF. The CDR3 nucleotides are TGTGCCAGCTCACCGGCGACAGATCCTAATGAAAAACTGTTTTTT. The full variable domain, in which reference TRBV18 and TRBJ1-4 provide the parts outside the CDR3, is NAGVMQNPRHLVRRRGQEARLRCSPMKGHSHVYWYRQLPEEGLKFMVYLQKENIIDESGMPKERFSAEFPKEGPSILRIQQVVRGDSAAYFCASSPATDPNEKLFFGSGTQLSVL.

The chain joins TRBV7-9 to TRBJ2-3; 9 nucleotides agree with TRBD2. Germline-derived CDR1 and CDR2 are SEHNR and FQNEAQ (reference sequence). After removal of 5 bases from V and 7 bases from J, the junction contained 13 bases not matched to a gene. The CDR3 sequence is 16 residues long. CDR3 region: CASSHAIAGARYTQYF. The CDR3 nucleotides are TGTGCCAGCAGCCACGCGATAGCGGGGGCTCGGTATACGCAGTATTTT.

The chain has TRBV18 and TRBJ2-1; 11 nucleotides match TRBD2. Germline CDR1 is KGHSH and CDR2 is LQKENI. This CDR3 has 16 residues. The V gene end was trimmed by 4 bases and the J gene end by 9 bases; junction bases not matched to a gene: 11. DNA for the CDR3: TGTGCCAGCTCACTATCCGTCTTAGCGGGGGGGGCTGAGCAGTTCTTC. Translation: CASSLSVLAGGAEQFF. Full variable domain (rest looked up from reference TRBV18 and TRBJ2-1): NAGVMQNPRHLVRRRGQEARLRCSPMKGHSHVYWYRQLPEEGLKFMVYLQKENIIDESGMPKERFSAEFPKEGPSILRIQQVVRGDSAAYFCASSLSVLAGGAEQFFGPGTRLTVL.

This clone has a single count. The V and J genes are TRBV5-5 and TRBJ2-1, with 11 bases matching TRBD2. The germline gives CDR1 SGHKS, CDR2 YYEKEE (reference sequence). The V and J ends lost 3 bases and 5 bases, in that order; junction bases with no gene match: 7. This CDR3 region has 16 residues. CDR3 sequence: CASSWTGLAVNNEQFF. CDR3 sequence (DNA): TGTGCCAGCAGCTGGACGGGACTAGCGGTAAACAATGAGCAGTTCTTC.

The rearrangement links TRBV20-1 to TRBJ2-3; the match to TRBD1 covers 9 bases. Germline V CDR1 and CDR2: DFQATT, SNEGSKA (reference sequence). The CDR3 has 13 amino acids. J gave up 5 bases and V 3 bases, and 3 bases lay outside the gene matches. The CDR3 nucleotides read TGCAGTGCTAGTAACAGGGGGCTAGATACGCAGTATTTT. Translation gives CSASNRGLDTQYF.

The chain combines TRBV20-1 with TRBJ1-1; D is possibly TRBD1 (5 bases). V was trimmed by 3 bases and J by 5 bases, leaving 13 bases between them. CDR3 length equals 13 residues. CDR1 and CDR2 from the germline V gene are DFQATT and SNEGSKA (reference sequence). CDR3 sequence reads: CSASRGDLTEAFF. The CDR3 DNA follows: TGCAGTGCTAGTCGGGGGGATCTGACTGAAGCTTTCTTT.

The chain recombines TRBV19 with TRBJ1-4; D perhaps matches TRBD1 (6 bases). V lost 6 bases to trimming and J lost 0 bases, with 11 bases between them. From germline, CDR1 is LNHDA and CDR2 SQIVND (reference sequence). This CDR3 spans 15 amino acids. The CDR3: CASSRTGTTNEKLFF. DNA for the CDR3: TGTGCCAGTAGCCGCACAGGGACAACTAATGAAAAACTGTTTTTT.

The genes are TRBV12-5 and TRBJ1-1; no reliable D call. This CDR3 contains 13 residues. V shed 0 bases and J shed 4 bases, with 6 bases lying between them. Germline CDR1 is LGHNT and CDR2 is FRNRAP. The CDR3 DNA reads TGTGCTAGTGGTTTGGTAACGGTCACTGAAGCTTTCTTT. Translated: CASGLVTVTEAFF.

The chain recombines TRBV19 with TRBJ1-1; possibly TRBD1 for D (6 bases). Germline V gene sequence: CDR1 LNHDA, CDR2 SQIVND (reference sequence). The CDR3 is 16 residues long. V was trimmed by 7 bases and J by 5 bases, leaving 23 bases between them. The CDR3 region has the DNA TGTGCCAGTACCCGAGACTATGGGACATGGCAAACTGAAGCTTTCTTT. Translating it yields CASTRDYGTWQTEAFF. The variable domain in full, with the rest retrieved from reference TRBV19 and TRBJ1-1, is DGGITQSPKYLFRKEGQNVTLSCEQNLNHDAMYWYRQDPGQGLRLIYYSQIVNDFQKGDIAEGYSVSREKKESFPLTVTSAQKNPTAFYLCASTRDYGTWQTEAFFGQGTRLTVV.

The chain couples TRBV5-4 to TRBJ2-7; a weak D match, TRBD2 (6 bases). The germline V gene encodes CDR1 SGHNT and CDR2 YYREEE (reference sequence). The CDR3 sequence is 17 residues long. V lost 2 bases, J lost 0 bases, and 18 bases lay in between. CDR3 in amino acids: CASSLGMGGLRSYEQYF. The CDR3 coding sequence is TGTGCCAGCAGCTTAGGGATGGGGGGATTACGCTCCTACGAGCAGTACTTC.

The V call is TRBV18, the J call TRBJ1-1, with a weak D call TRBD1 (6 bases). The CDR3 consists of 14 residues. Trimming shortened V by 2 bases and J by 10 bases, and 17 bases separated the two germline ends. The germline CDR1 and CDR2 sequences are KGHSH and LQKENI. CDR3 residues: CASSPARQGSLAFF. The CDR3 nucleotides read TGTGCCAGCTCACCAGCGAGGCAGGGGTCGTTAGCTTTCTTT.

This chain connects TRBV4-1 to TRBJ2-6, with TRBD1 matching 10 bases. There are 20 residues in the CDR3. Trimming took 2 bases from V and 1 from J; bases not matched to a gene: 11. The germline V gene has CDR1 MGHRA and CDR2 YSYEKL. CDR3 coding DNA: TGCGCCAGCAGCCAAAGAAGTGGACAGGGGGATTCGTCTGGGGCCAACGTCCTGACTTTC. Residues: CASSQRSGQGDSSGANVLTF.

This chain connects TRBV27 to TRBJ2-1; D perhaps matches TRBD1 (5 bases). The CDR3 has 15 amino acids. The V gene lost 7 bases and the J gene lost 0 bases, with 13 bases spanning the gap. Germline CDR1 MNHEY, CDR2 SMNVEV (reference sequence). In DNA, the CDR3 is TGTGCCAGCACCCTCAGGGCGAACTCCTACAATGAGCAGTTCTTC. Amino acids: CASTLRANSYNEQFF.

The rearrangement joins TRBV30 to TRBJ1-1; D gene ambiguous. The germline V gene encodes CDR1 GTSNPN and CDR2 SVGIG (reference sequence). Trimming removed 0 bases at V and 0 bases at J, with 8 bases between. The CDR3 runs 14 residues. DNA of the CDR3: TGTGCCTGGAGTGTGGACGGGGTGAACACTGAAGCTTTCTTT. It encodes CAWSVDGVNTEAFF.

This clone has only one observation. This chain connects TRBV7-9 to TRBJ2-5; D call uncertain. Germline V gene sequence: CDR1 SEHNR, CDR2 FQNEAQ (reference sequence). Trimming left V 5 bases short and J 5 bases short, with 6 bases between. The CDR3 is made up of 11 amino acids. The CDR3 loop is CASSPIETQYF. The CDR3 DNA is TGTGCCAGCAGCCCAATTGAGACCCAGTACTTC.

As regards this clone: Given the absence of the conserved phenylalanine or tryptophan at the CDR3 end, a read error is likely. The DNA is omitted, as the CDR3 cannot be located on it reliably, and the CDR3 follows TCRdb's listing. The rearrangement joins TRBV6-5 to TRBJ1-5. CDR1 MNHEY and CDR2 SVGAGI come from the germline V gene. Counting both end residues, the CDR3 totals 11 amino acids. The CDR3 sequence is CASSSDPNRNG.